This T cell receptor beta chain appears in the sequencing data of a study of CD8+ T cells in alopecia areata. Study-level points and caveats: Compared with mice, patients displayed less clear TCR sharing, possibly for HLA-related reasons. Treatment with tofacitinib significantly lowered scalp clonality and reduced expanded CD8+ clones among the top 100. Many expanded lesional clones persisted during tofacitinib (in both scalp and blood).

Treatment indicated: oral pan-JAK inhibitor, 5-10 mg twice daily. Specimens obtained from alopecia areata patients comprised lesional scalp punch biopsies and peripheral blood. To note about this clone: Its antigen remains unidentified.

Sequencing templates came from extracted RNA that was reverse transcribed into cDNA. Only in-frame clones appear in the TCRdb table, and some are missing; sequencing was by immunoSEQ multiplex PCR. In the table there are approximately 120,000 clones, over 55% of which are singletons. The sequences come from CD4+ T cells sorted from blood, collected at week 4, from a patient treated with tofacitinib. This TCR derives from a human donor with alopecia areata.

The chain's CDR3 is CASSPRRDNEQFF. DNA for the CDR3: TGTGCCAGCTCACCTCGGCGGGACAATGAGCAGTTCTTC. V gene TRBV18 combines with J gene TRBJ2-1; D might be TRBD2 (5 bases). This CDR3 comprises 13 residues. The V and J ends lost 3 bases and 5 bases respectively, with 8 bases between them. The germline V gene encodes CDR1 KGHSH and CDR2 LQKENI.